This is a list of T cell receptor beta chains from one sample in a study of cytomegalovirus exposure and HLA in healthy donors. The data were produced by immunoSEQ multiplex PCR, yet TCRdb's version contains in-frame clones alone and is incomplete. This sample yields about 140,000 clones, of which about two thirds are seen a single time; around 4.2% belongs to the top ten. Sequencing input: PBMCs. Receptors originate from a man aged 50 or older in good health and CMV-seropositive. Both conserved end residues are part of each CDR3. Fields, in order: D gene, J gene, V gene, clone size, CDR3 protein, CDR3 DNA. A D gene is named only where the DNA matches it firmly. Part of the rows lack a size; the others show once, few, many or a class for expanded clones.

D gene: TRBD2; J gene: TRBJ2-1; V gene: TRBV11-2; clone size: .; CDR3 protein: CASSLGAAGGPNEQFF; CDR3 DNA: TGTGCCAGCAGCTTGGGGGCGGCGGGAGGGCCAAATGAGCAGTTCTTC
D gene: .; J gene: TRBJ1-5; V gene: TRBV4-1; clone size: .; CDR3 protein: CASSREPNSNQPQHF; CDR3 DNA: TGCGCCAGCAGCCGGGAGCCCAATAGCAATCAGCCCCAGCATTTT
D gene: TRBD1; J gene: TRBJ2-2; V gene: TRBV7-7; clone size: .; CDR3 protein: CASSSGTDTGELFF; CDR3 DNA: TGTGCTAGCAGCTCTGGGACAGACACCGGGGAGCTGTTTTTT
D gene: .; J gene: TRBJ1-1; V gene: TRBV18; clone size: .; CDR3 protein: CASTLTGPNTEAFF; CDR3 DNA: TGTGCCAGCACTTTGACAGGTCCGAACACTGAAGCTTTCTTT
D gene: TRBD1; J gene: TRBJ2-5; V gene: TRBV5-1; clone size: .; CDR3 protein: CASSLIPGGRETQYF; CDR3 DNA: TGCGCCAGCAGCTTAATCCCAGGGGGTAGAGAGACCCAGTACTTC
D gene: .; J gene: TRBJ2-7; V gene: TRBV15; clone size: .; CDR3 protein: CATSTGGTGNHEQYF; CDR3 DNA: TGTGCCACCAGCACCGGAGGCACAGGGAACCACGAGCAGTACTTC
D gene: TRBD1; J gene: TRBJ1-4; V gene: TRBV19; clone size: .; CDR3 protein: CASSIVGTGSKGKLFF; CDR3 DNA: TGTGCCAGTAGTATAGTCGGGACAGGGAGTAAGGGAAAACTGTTTTTT
D gene: .; J gene: TRBJ1-1; V gene: TRBV7-2; clone size: .; CDR3 protein: CASSRGRVSEAFF; CDR3 DNA: TGTGCCAGCAGCAGAGGGCGGGTCTCTGAAGCTTTCTTT
D gene: TRBD1; J gene: TRBJ1-1; V gene: TRBV10-3; clone size: .; CDR3 protein: CAISEGTARVNTEAFF; CDR3 DNA: TGTGCCATCAGTGAGGGGACAGCAAGAGTGAACACTGAAGCTTTCTTT
D gene: .; J gene: TRBJ1-1; V gene: TRBV5-1; clone size: .; CDR3 protein: CATKRSTEAFF; CDR3 DNA: TGCGCCACTAAACGGAGCACTGAAGCTTTCTTT
D gene: TRBD1; J gene: TRBJ1-4; V gene: TRBV4-2; clone size: few; CDR3 protein: CASSQGSGTGFEKLFF; CDR3 DNA: TGTGCCAGCAGCCAAGGATCCGGGACAGGGTTTGAAAAACTGTTTTTT
D gene: TRBD1; J gene: TRBJ2-5; V gene: TRBV6-1; clone size: .; CDR3 protein: CASGPGGVPQETQYF; CDR3 DNA: TGTGCCAGCGGACCAGGGGGCGTCCCTCAAGAGACCCAGTACTTC
D gene: TRBD1; J gene: TRBJ1-1; V gene: TRBV7-9; clone size: .; CDR3 protein: CASSLRDRGRENTEAFF; CDR3 DNA: TGTGCCAGCAGCCTCCGGGACAGGGGGCGCGAAAACACTGAAGCTTTCTTT
D gene: TRBD1; J gene: TRBJ1-2; V gene: TRBV6-5; clone size: .; CDR3 protein: CASRDPGQAPSGYTF; CDR3 DNA: TGTGCCAGCAGGGATCCGGGACAGGCACCTTCGGGCTACACCTTC